This T cell receptor beta chain was obtained from a study of T cell repertoires in cytomegalovirus infection. Looking at the study overall: Shared public TCR beta signatures pointed to both CMV infection and a matching HLA type.

Study results and limitations: Clonotype analysis showed dominance of the ex vivo response by HLA-C-restricted CMV-specific TCR beta clonotypes. Carriers of CMV and the relevant HLA type were discriminated by public TCR beta frequency.

TCRdb re-called the reads through MiXCR, storing one row per CDR3 protein. The sample comprises about 190,000 distinct CDR3 sequences, roughly 9% of which are singletons, and approximately 4.2% rests with the top ten. This clonotype was recorded many times. The antigen is not known. The V and J ends lost 4 bases and 2 bases respectively, with 24 bases between them. The CDR3 contains 18 residues. V and J are TRBV23-1 and TRBJ2-7, with D tentatively TRBD1 (5 bases). TRBV23-1 is recorded as an ORF, its role being uncertain. This clonotype originated in a human donor in good health (CMV status not recorded). Some clones in this sample may be carry-over from other donors' samples. The sequencing input was PBMCs. The CDR3 nucleotides are TGCGCCAGCAGTCCCCATAGATGGTTGCCAGGGCGGACCTACGAGCAGTACTTC. It codes for CASSPHRWLPGRTYEQYF.